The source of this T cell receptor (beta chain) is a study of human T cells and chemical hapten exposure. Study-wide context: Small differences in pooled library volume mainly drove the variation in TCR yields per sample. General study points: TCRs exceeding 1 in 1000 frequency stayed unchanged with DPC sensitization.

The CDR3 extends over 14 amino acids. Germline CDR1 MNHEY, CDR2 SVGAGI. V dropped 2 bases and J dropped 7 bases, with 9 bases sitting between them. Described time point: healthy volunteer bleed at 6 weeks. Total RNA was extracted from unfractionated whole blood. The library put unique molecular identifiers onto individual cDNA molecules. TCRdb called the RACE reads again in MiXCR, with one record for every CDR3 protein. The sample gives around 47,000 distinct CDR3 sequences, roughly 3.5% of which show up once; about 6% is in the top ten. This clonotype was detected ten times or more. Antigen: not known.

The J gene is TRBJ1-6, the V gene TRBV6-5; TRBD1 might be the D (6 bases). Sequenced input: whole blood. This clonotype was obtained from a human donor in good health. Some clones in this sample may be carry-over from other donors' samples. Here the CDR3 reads CASSYNGQNSPLHF. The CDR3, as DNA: TGTGCCAGCAGTTACAACGGACAGAATTCACCCCTCCACTTT.